These T cell receptor beta chains were read from a single sample in a study of blood T cell repertoires in COVID-19. Generated by immunoSEQ multiplex PCR, the TCRdb table keeps only in-frame clones and is missing some. The sample shows about 58,000 clones, approximately 80% of them seen only once. The sample was peripheral blood. The receptors derive from a man over 45 with COVID-19, enrolled during active disease. CDR3s include the opening cysteine and the closing phenylalanine or tryptophan. A D gene is named only where the DNA matches it firmly. Clone size is shown for a subset of rows, as once, few, many or a class of expanded clone.

TRBD1	TRBV19	TRBJ2-2	.	CASSLVTGGRQDTGELFF	TGTGCCAGCTCCCTTGTGACAGGGGGGAGGCAGGACACCGGGGAGCTGTTTTTT
.	TRBV30	TRBJ2-2	.	CAWSVLERGYTGELFF	TGTGCCTGGAGTGTACTTGAAAGGGGGTACACCGGGGAGCTGTTTTTT
TRBD1	TRBV30	TRBJ2-5	.	CAGTGASQETQYF	TGTGCCGGGACAGGGGCGAGCCAAGAGACCCAGTACTTC
.	TRBV18	TRBJ2-2	once	CASSPRQVNTGELFF	TGTGCCAGCTCACCACGTCAGGTGAACACCGGGGAGCTGTTTTTT
TRBD1	TRBV6-2/TRBV6-3	TRBJ1-5	.	CASSDTGGSQPQHF	TGTGCCAGCAGTGATACAGGGGGAAGTCAGCCCCAGCATTTT
TRBD1	TRBV9	TRBJ1-3	.	CASSVGWGQGVAGNTIYF	TGTGCCAGCAGCGTAGGGTGGGGACAGGGGGTAGCTGGAAACACCATATATTTT
TRBD1	TRBV4-2	TRBJ1-1	once	CASSRAGGGGTEAFF	TGTGCCAGCAGCCGGGCAGGGGGAGGCGGCACTGAAGCTTTCTTT
TRBD1	TRBV14	TRBJ2-7	.	CASSPIGQGQMGEQYF	TGTGCCAGCAGCCCCATAGGACAGGGCCAAATGGGGGAGCAGTACTTC
.	TRBV27	TRBJ1-4	.	CASSRGSNEKLFF	TGTGCCAGCAGCAGGGGATCTAATGAAAAACTGTTTTTT
.	TRBV19	TRBJ1-3	.	CASSIRNAGNTIYF	TGTGCCAGTAGTATTAGAAACGCTGGAAACACCATATATTTT
.	TRBV19	TRBJ1-1	.	CASSIGPPGTEAFF	TGTGCCAGTAGTATAGGGCCCCCGGGAACTGAAGCTTTCTTT
TRBD2	TRBV30	TRBJ2-2	.	CAWSLMGGRTGELFF	TGTGCCTGGAGCCTAATGGGGGGGAGGACCGGGGAGCTGTTTTTT
.	TRBV10-3	TRBJ2-7	.	CAISESVNLGVEQYF	TGTGCCATCAGTGAGTCGGTAAACCTCGGTGTCGAGCAGTACTTC
.	TRBV27	TRBJ2-7	few	CASSPTANEQYF	TGTGCCAGCAGTCCGACAGCTAACGAGCAGTACTTC
TRBD1	TRBV10-3	TRBJ1-4	few	CAISEGATGGNEKLFF	TGTGCCATCTCCGAAGGAGCGACAGGGGGAAATGAAAAACTGTTTTTT
TRBD2	TRBV7-9	TRBJ2-1	.	CASGTNNEQFF	TGTGCCTCCGGGACTAACAATGAGCAGTTCTTC
TRBD1	TRBV3-1/TRBV3-2	TRBJ1-2	.	CASSQFITGENGYTF	TGTGCCAGCAGCCAGTTTATAACAGGGGAAAATGGCTACACCTTC
.	TRBV9	TRBJ2-3	.	CASSVESGVSTDTQYF	TGTGCCAGCAGCGTAGAATCGGGGGTGAGCACAGATACGCAGTATTTT
TRBD2	TRBV18	TRBJ2-7	.	CASNLGAGVYEQYF	TGTGCCAGCAATCTAGGGGCGGGAGTCTACGAGCAGTACTTC
TRBD2	TRBV28	TRBJ2-7	once	CASSPIPGPRGGYEQYF	TGTGCCAGCAGTCCCATCCCGGGACCTCGGGGGGGATACGAGCAGTACTTC
.	TRBV9	TRBJ1-6	.	CASSVAGVDSPLHF	TGTGCCAGCAGCGTAGCGGGGGTAGATTCACCCCTCCACTTT
TRBD1	TRBV7-9	TRBJ1-5	.	CASSLSTGTGFNQPQHF	TGTGCCAGCAGCTTATCAACCGGGACAGGGTTCAATCAGCCCCAGCATTTT
TRBD1	TRBV25-1	TRBJ2-1	few	CASSEKGQGIYNEQFF	TGTGCCAGCAGTGAAAAGGGACAGGGGATTTACAATGAGCAGTTCTTC
TRBD2	TRBV27	TRBJ2-2	.	CASSRKTLAGGPTGELFF	TGTGCCAGCAGTCGAAAGACTCTAGCGGGAGGGCCCACCGGGGAGCTGTTTTTT
.	TRBV24-1	TRBJ2-2	few	CATSDRYTGELFF	TGTGCCACCAGTGACAGGTACACCGGGGAGCTGTTTTTT
.	TRBV7-7	TRBJ1-5	.	CASSSRAGARGNQPQHF	TGTGCTAGCAGCTCCAGGGCAGGGGCCCGGGGCAATCAGCCCCAGCATTTT
.	TRBV4-3	TRBJ2-7	.	CASSRGWGEYEQYF	TGCGCCAGCAGCCGGGGATGGGGGGAGTACGAGCAGTACTTC
.	TRBV6-5	TRBJ2-1	.	CASSYPPDEQFF	TGTGCCAGCAGTTACCCCCCCGATGAGCAGTTCTTC
TRBD1	TRBV6-2/TRBV6-3	TRBJ1-2	.	CASSPRTGANYGYTF	TGTGCCAGCAGTCCCCGGACAGGGGCTAACTATGGCTACACCTTC
.	TRBV19	TRBJ1-5	.	CASSIGSTLAQPQHF	TGTGCCAGTAGTATTGGGTCGACTCTGGCTCAGCCCCAGCATTTT
TRBD1	TRBV30	TRBJ1-5	.	CAWAGQSNQPQHF	TGTGCCTGGGCGGGACAGTCCAATCAGCCCCAGCATTTT
.	TRBV19	TRBJ2-6	.	CASSFRGGAGANVLTF	TGTGCCAGTAGCTTCCGGGGCGGGGCTGGGGCCAACGTCCTGACTTTC